This T cell receptor beta chain originates from a study of blood T cell repertoires in COVID-19. Study summary: T cells, B-cell-depleted T cells, or PBMCs provided the cDNA or gDNA that served as material.

CDR1 and CDR2 from the germline V gene are SGHTA and FQGTGA. V was shortened by 5 bases and J by 4 bases, with 14 bases between the two germline ends. There are 14 residues in the CDR3. Authors' methods: For nucleated cells, counts were estimated from reference gene primer amplification. Some clones are missing from TCRdb's copy, which holds only in-frame ones; the method was immunoSEQ multiplex PCR. That table is the source of V, J and clone size, and D and trimming were worked out from the DNA. Altogether roughly 18,000 clones are present, roughly 86% being singletons, with the ten largest covering about 15%.

This sequence originates from a man in his sixties or seventies with acute or convalescent COVID-19. The V gene is TRBV7-3, the J gene TRBJ1-1; D remains unclear. The sequenced sample consisted of peripheral blood. The CDR3 DNA is TGTGCCAGCAGCCGGTCCGGAGGGATCACTGAAGCTTTCTTT. Amino acid sequence: CASSRSGGITEAFF.